This entry concerns a single T cell receptor (beta chain). This receptor's antigen is unknown. No much larger clonotype is one base removed from it; base qualities were not supplied. The data stem from a study of blood T cell repertoires in COVID-19 (dated by TCRdb to between 2020 and 2021). Regarding the complete study: Collaborator samples came from the United States, Italy and Spain and covered acute and convalescent phases of COVID-19. The dataset comprised deeply sampled blood TCRbeta repertoires from subjects exposed to, actively infected with, or recovered from COVID-19. A de-identified subject ID, COVID-19 status, age in years and sex were almost always included in the sample metadata. The material from the prospective study consisted of cDNA or gDNA derived from T cells, B-cell-depleted T cells, or PBMCs. Where HLA class I and class II types were available, the types were taken from metadata supplied by the sample provider, not from assay-based typing. The repertoires were made available in a free public database intended to serve as a resource for research on the immune response to SARS-CoV-2. The samples were drawn from two sources: the first 160 participants of the ongoing ImmuneRACE study, and 1,000 to 1,500 subjects contributed by 6 global collaborators.

Broader findings and caveats from the paper: Clinical and demographic metadata were provided uncurated, with the amount varying by source and participant.

Whole blood was collected in K2EDTA tubes by collaborating institutions according to the institutions' own protocols. Collaborator samples were shipped for TCRbeta analysis as frozen whole blood, isolated PBMCs, or DNA extracted from either sample type. TCRbeta CDR3 regions were amplified from genomic DNA by means of the immunoSEQ Assay, a bias-controlled multiplex PCR. Under the source paper's analysis protocol: Within the assay, amplification of reference gene primers was used to estimate how many nucleated cells each sample contained. Sequence reads were collapsed and filtered to measure the absolute abundance of every unique TCRbeta CDR3 rearrangement. For each sample, productive Simpson clonality was calculated by taking the square root of Simpson's diversity index across productive rearrangements. TCRdb re-hosts the immuneACCESS table, in-frame sequences only. Its copies lack some clones; in the studies checked, an unresolved V gene accounts for under half of them, and the cause for the rest is not known. V and J calls and clone size are as listed in that table; D and trimming were resolved from the DNA. Counted in this sample were more than 100,000 clones; about 86% of them appeared once. The top ten clones comprise approximately 8.7% of the sample.

Source material: peripheral blood. The TCR was taken from a woman in her fifties or sixties with active or convalescent COVID-19.

The CDR3 loop reads CASSKLSLLAGEGHEQFF. The base sequence is TGCGCCAGCAGCAAACTTTCCTTACTAGCGGGGGAGGGGCATGAGCAGTTCTTC. The rearrangement joined TRBV5-1 to TRBJ2-1; TRBD2 lines up with 11 middle nucleotides. From the germline V gene, CDR1 is SGHRS and CDR2 is YFSETQ. The V end gives up 4 bases and the J end 8 bases, leaving 17 bases in the junction not matched to a gene. The CDR3 spans 18 residues, from the cysteine through the phenylalanine. Just CDR3 DNA is preserved here, 54 bases in frame from base 1.